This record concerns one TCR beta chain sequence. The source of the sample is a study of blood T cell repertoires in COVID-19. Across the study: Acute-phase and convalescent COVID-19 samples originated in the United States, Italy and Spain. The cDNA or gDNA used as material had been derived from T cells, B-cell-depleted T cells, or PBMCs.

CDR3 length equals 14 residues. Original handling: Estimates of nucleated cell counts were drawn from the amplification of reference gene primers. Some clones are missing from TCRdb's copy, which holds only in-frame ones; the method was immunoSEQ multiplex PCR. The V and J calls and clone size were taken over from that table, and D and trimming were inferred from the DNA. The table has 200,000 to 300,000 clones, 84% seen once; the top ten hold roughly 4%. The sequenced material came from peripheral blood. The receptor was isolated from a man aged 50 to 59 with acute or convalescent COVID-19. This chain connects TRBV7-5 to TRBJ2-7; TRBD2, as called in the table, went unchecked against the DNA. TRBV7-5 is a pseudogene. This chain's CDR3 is CARATGLGPYEQYF. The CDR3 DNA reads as TGTGCCAGAGCGACGGGACTAGGGCCCTACGAGCAGTACTTC.